The entry below describes one T cell receptor beta chain. Its matching antigen is unknown. The data were taken from a study of cytomegalovirus exposure and HLA in healthy donors. Study-level points and caveats: There were some public TCRs occurring in many donors, but most TCR sequences were rare.

Clones were read by immunoSEQ multiplex PCR, and TCRdb kept only the in-frame ones, dropping some. This table holds about 260,000 clones, less than 95% found once. The germline V gene has CDR1 DFQATT and CDR2 SNEGSKA (reference sequence). Trimming removed 3 bases at V and 4 bases at J, with 6 bases between. CDR3 length: 11 residues. Sequenced: PBMCs. The V and J genes are TRBV20-1 and TRBJ1-1; D gene unclear. The sequence came from a woman aged 30 to 39 in good health and CMV-seronegative. The CDR3 bases are TGCAGTGCTAGCATGGGCACTGAAGCTTTCTTT. Amino acids: CSASMGTEAFF.